This TCR beta chain was documented in a study of blood T cell repertoires in COVID-19. Study as a whole: Collection of acute and convalescent COVID-19 samples took place in the United States, Italy and Spain.

Participants spanned ages about 18 to 100 years and resided in about 25 US areas. Participants' own reports of clinical history determined their cohort assignment. This clone was seen a single time. Germline-derived CDR1 and CDR2 are LGHDT and YNNKEL (reference sequence). The V segment lost 5 bases and the J segment 1 base; nucleotides outside the gene matches: 3. This CDR3 has 16 residues. Original data processing: Amplified reference gene primers provided the basis for estimating nucleated cell counts. Using immunoSEQ multiplex PCR, the repertoire was profiled, and TCRdb retains in-frame clones only, with some absent. D and trimming come from the DNA, and the V and J calls and clone size come from that table. The table has under 500,000 clones, roughly 85% seen once; the top ten hold about 2%.

The V call is TRBV3-1 (or the pseudogene TRBV3-2), the J call TRBJ2-1; 12 bases fit TRBD2. This receptor was identified in a woman aged 18-35 years with acute COVID-19. Sequenced sample: PBMCs or T cells enriched from blood (not recorded which). The CDR3 sequence: CASSWTSGVSYNEQFF. The CDR3 coding sequence is TGTGCCAGCAGCTGGACTAGCGGGGTGTCCTACAATGAGCAGTTCTTC.